The source of this T cell receptor beta chain is a study of molecular identifiers for immune sequencing clone quantification. Findings and caveats of the study: Identical TCR molecules that share a barcode could lead to an underestimation of highly expanded clone sizes. Reports indicate spiked Jurkat TCR RNA from one cell could be found among some 980,000 naive cells.

CDR3 size: 17 residues. Germline-derived CDR1 and CDR2 are SEHNR and FQNEAQ (reference sequence). In the sort, naive CD8 T cells were defined as CD8+CD4-CCR7+CD45RA+. TCR libraries were built in bulk with a published protocol and specific TCR primers. TCRdb processed the PCR reads anew with MiXCR; each CDR3 protein has one entry. The sample lists approximately 670,000 distinct CDR3 sequences, 20% occurring once. This clonotype appeared many times. The antigen is unknown. One end of the junction is discordant with germline, which a read error may explain. The V call is TRBV7-9, the J call TRBJ1-1; possibly TRBD1 for D (6 bases). The sequenced sample consisted of naive CD8+ T cells from blood, with Jurkat cell RNA spiked in. The sample's subset: FACS-sorted CD8+CD4-CCR7+CD45RA+ naive T cells. The sequence was collected from a human donor in good health. Some libraries in this study had Jurkat cell RNA spiked in. This CDR3 reads CASSSGGRRVLKTEAFF. The CDR3 DNA is TGTGCCAGCAGCTCCGGGGGCCGCAGGGTGTTGAAAACTGAAGCTTTCTTT. Full variable domain (outside the CDR3, taken from reference TRBV7-9 and TRBJ1-1): DTGVSQNPRHKITKRGQNVTFRCDPISEHNRLYWYRQTLGQGPEFLTYFQNEAQLEKSRLLSDRFSAERPKGSFSTLEIQRTEQGDSAMYLCASSSGGRRVLKTEAFFGQGTRLTVV.